The 13 T cell receptor beta chains listed next were all sequenced from one sample in a study of blood T cell repertoires in COVID-19. Sequencing used immunoSEQ multiplex PCR; TCRdb keeps in-frame clones, though not all of them. The sample lists 200,000 to 250,000 clones; 89% were seen once. Material for sequencing was peripheral blood. The receptors originated from a woman in her thirties or forties with acute or convalescent COVID-19.

This sequence joins TRBV7-8 and TRBJ1-5, with D perhaps TRBD1 (5 bases). The germline V gene encodes CDR1 SGHVS and CDR2 FQNEAQ. Deletions cut 0 bases from V and 0 bases from J, with 9 bases between. This CDR3 comprises 16 residues. The CDR3 loop is CASSLAQGYSNQPQHF. CDR3 sequence (DNA): TGTGCCAGCAGCTTAGCGCAGGGTTATAGCAATCAGCCCCAGCATTTT.

J is TRBJ2-7 and V is TRBV10-3; 7 bases fit TRBD1. The CDR3 contains 13 residues. V trimming: 11 bases; J trimming: 7 bases; junction bases outside the gene matches: 14. CDR1 is ENHRY, CDR2 SYGVKD, per germline. CDR3 nucleotide sequence: TGTGCCGCGGGCGAGGGGGCCCCTTTTGAGCAGTACGTC. Its protein is CAAGEGAPFEQYV.

V and J are TRBV19 and TRBJ2-1; TRBD1 matches at 7 bases. The CDR3 consists of 16 residues. From germline, CDR1 is LNHDA and CDR2 SQIVND (reference sequence). V gave up 4 bases and J gave up 4 bases; unmatched junction bases: 10. CDR3 nucleotide sequence: TGTGCCAGTAGTAGAGGGACAGCCGATACTTACAATGAGCAGTTCTTC. Encoded protein: CASSRGTADTYNEQFF.

V and J are TRBV7-7 and TRBJ1-1, with unresolved D. Germline V gene sequence: CDR1 SSHAT, CDR2 FNYEAQ (reference sequence). The CDR3 runs to 13 residues. V was shortened by 2 bases and J by 4 bases, with 8 bases between the two germline ends. CDR3 residues: CASSLRVGTEAFF. CDR3 nucleotides: TGTGCCAGCAGCTTAAGAGTTGGCACTGAAGCTTTCTTT.

In its sample, this clone was seen a few times. In DNA, the CDR3 is TGTGCCAGCAGTGAGTACAGGGGGCAAAACAATGAGCAGTTCTTC. Its translation is CASSEYRGQNNEQFF. The V call is TRBV25-1, the J call TRBJ2-1; 9 bases agree with TRBD1. Trimming took 3 bases from V and 5 from J; bases not matched to a gene: 5. The germline V gene has CDR1 MGHDK and CDR2 SYGVNS. The CDR3 contains 15 residues.

This chain joins TRBV27 and TRBJ1-2; TRBD1 might be the D (5 bases). The CDR3 has 14 residues. V lost 8 bases, J lost 2 bases, and 15 bases lay in between. CDR1 is MNHEY, CDR2 SMNVEV, per germline (reference sequence). DNA of the CDR3: TGTGCCAGCGGCTTCTTTGGGGCCAACTATGGCTACACCTTC. Translating gives CASGFFGANYGYTF.

The chain carries TRBV5-1 and TRBJ1-2; TRBD1 matches 8 bases. After removal of 4 bases from V and 3 bases from J, the junction contained 8 bases not matched to a gene. The CDR3 has 15 amino acids. Germline CDR1 SGHRS, CDR2 YFSETQ. CDR3 sequence (DNA): TGCGCCAGCAGCCCCCGCGCAGGGGGCGACTATGGCTACACCTTC. Translating gives CASSPRAGGDYGYTF.

The chain couples TRBV27 to TRBJ2-5; D is ambiguous. Trimming left V 4 bases short and J 3 bases short, with 15 bases between. This CDR3 is 15 amino acids long. The germline CDR1 and CDR2 sequences are MNHEY and SMNVEV (reference sequence). This CDR3 reads CASSSLALHKETQYF. The CDR3 DNA sequence: TGTGCCAGCAGTTCCTTAGCTCTACATAAAGAGACCCAGTACTTC.

The chain recombines TRBV29-1 with TRBJ2-2, with D possibly TRBD1 on 5 matching bases. This CDR3 spans 13 amino acids. V lost 3 bases, J lost 7 bases, and 12 bases lay in between. CDR1 and CDR2 (germline): SQVTM, ANQGSEA. This CDR3 reads CSVDGERGGELFF. The CDR3 region has the DNA TGCAGCGTTGATGGGGAAAGGGGCGGGGAGCTGTTTTTT.

The chain couples TRBV6-2 or TRBV6-3 to TRBJ1-2; D may be TRBD1 (6 bases). Germline values: CDR1 MNHEY, CDR2 SVGEGT. The CDR3 length is 14 residues. Between the trimmed V and J ends, which lost 6 bases and 3 bases, there was a span of 14 bases. CDR3 DNA: TGTGCCAGCAGCAACACCTGGACAGACTATGGCTACACCTTC. Residues: CASSNTWTDYGYTF.

The rearrangement uses TRBV20-1 and TRBJ1-5, with a tentative D call TRBD1 (5 bases). V was clipped by 3 bases and J by 8 bases, with 14 bases between them. The CDR3 runs to 13 residues. Germline V gene lookup returns CDR1 DFQATT and CDR2 SNEGSKA (reference sequence). The CDR3 sequence: CSASQGADKPQHF. CDR3 in DNA: TGCAGTGCTAGTCAAGGGGCGGATAAGCCCCAGCATTTT.

The chain uses TRBV18 and TRBJ2-3; D might be TRBD2 (5 bases). From germline, CDR1 is KGHSH and CDR2 LQKENI. CDR3 length: 21 amino acids. V shed 6 bases and J shed 0 bases, with 31 bases lying between them. This CDR3 reads CASSPTTSGTRTLPSTDTQYF. CDR3 bases: TGTGCCAGCTCCCCAACCACGAGCGGAACCCGTACCCTCCCTAGCACAGATACGCAGTATTTT.

The chain links TRBV29-1 to TRBJ2-3; D might be TRBD1 (6 bases). The CDR3 is 14 amino acids. V gave up 7 bases and J gave up 1 base, with 15 bases separating them. The germline V gene has CDR1 SQVTM and CDR2 ANQGSEA. CDR3: CSAGQHQGTDTQYF. The CDR3, as DNA: TGCAGCGCTGGACAGCACCAGGGCACAGATACGCAGTATTTT.